This T cell receptor beta chain is drawn from a study of beta chain features in type 1 diabetes. Study conclusions and caveats: Because the template was cDNA, high-expressing cells might be over-represented. Whether HLA type affects TCRB rearrangement stayed undetermined in the present work. The naive, central memory and Treg TCRB repertoires looked more alike in patients than they did in healthy donors.

Trimming cost V 4 bases and J 5 bases; bases outside gene matches: 12. CDR3 length: 16 amino acids. Germline CDR1 SGHTA, CDR2 FQGNSA. The study reverse transcribed the entire isolated RNA, so it sequenced expressed TCRB transcripts. Produced via immunoSEQ multiplex PCR; TCRdb's table is partial and in-frame only. In the table there are a few hundred thousand clones, around 13% of which are singletons. On this clone: Its target is unknown.

The clonotype comes from a man in his thirties or forties in good health. The chain couples TRBV7-2 to TRBJ2-3; 7 bases align to TRBD1. The material sequenced was naive CD4+ T cells from blood. CDR3 sequence (DNA): TGTGCCAGCAGCTCCGGTAGGGCAGGGGGTCAAGATACGCAGTATTTT. Amino acid sequence: CASSSGRAGGQDTQYF. Full variable domain (missing parts from reference TRBV7-2 and TRBJ2-3): GAGVSQSPSNKVTEKGKDVELRCDPISGHTALYWYRQSLGQGLEFLIYFQGNSAPDKSGLPSDRFSAERTGGSVSTLTIQRTQQEDSAVYLCASSSGRAGGQDTQYFGPGTRLTVL.